The rows below give T cell receptor beta chains drawn from one sample of a study of PD-L1 blockade in urothelial cancer. The table came from immunoSEQ multiplex PCR; TCRdb's copy has only in-frame clones and leaves some out. The table has about 87,000 clones, approximately 88% seen once; the top ten hold more than 0.85%. The specimen was PBMCs, collected around atezolizumab (anti-PD-L1) treatment. These receptor sequences come from a woman older than 75 with urothelial cancer. Both conserved end residues are part of each CDR3. Rows give clone size only sometimes, using once, few, many, or a class for an expanded clone.

CDR3,J,size,V,length
CASSTSGPTLNEQFF,TRBJ2-1,once,TRBV2,15
CATRRAGGSYEQYF,TRBJ2-7,-,TRBV15,14
CSASPRTQYF,TRBJ2-3,-,TRBV20-1,10
CASSPTRFDEQFF,TRBJ2-1,once,TRBV6-6,13
CASSLVGGLREQYF,TRBJ2-7,-,TRBV5-1,14
CASNKAGHGYTF,TRBJ1-2,-,TRBV19,12
CASSQAGGYEQFF,TRBJ2-1,-,TRBV5-1,13
CASSPWAGGEAFF,TRBJ1-1,-,TRBV4-2,13
CASSLDLTGGYGYTF,TRBJ1-2,-,TRBV7-9,15
CAIKEWDRETQYF,TRBJ2-5,-,TRBV10-3,13
CAWSTRGVVTGELFF,TRBJ2-2,-,TRBV30,15
CASSPTSGGQPQHF,TRBJ1-5,few,TRBV7-2,14
CASSLEDSSNYGYTF,TRBJ1-2,-,TRBV5-1,15
CATSRDGQGTGELFF,TRBJ2-2,-,TRBV15,15
CASSLSGTVNTEAFF,TRBJ1-1,-,TRBV27,15
CASIPGGWQGGQPQHF,TRBJ1-5,-,TRBV28,16
CASSPGLAGIQYF,TRBJ2-4,-,TRBV28,13
CASSTRDQGSEGGYTF,TRBJ1-2,-,TRBV7-9,16
CASSPDYSSTDTQYF,TRBJ2-3,-,TRBV5-6,15
CASSGSRVRGEAFF,TRBJ1-1,-,TRBV7-9,14
CASSSVSTDNEQFF,TRBJ2-1,-,TRBV18,14
CASSQTGAF,TRBJ1-1,-,TRBV11-2,9
CASSHIDGGNTEAFF,TRBJ1-1,-,TRBV5-4,15
CASSGGRGVQPQHF,TRBJ1-5,-,TRBV6-1,14
CASSGRGVGELFF,TRBJ2-2,once,TRBV25-1,13
CSARGLAGQYF,TRBJ2-7,-,TRBV20-1,11
CASSVATPLFSGRETTTDTQYF,TRBJ2-3,-,TRBV9,22
CASSTSSGTGTNEQFF,TRBJ2-1,-,TRBV7-3,16
CASSNSPGTGETGYTF,TRBJ1-2,-,TRBV27,16
CSTRTGSYEQYF,TRBJ2-7,-,TRBV29-1,12
CASSSRPGQGSEQYF,TRBJ2-7,-,TRBV11-2,15
CASSRTPDAYGYTF,TRBJ1-2,once,TRBV27,14
CASSSREGTEAFF,TRBJ1-1,-,TRBV28,13
CASSFRQIGAGEQYF,TRBJ2-7,-,TRBV5-4,15
CASSLGGNSGSLARVFF,TRBJ2-1,-,TRBV5-4,17
CASRGTESNQPQHF,TRBJ1-5,-,TRBV5-1,14
CASSSQGNRPYDEQFF,TRBJ2-1,-,TRBV11-3,16
CASRPGGGGPSTDTQYF,TRBJ2-3,once,TRBV27,17
CASSKARGGGTEAFF,TRBJ1-1,-,TRBV21-1,15
CASSPGGLAGVEQYF,TRBJ2-7,-,TRBV18,15
CASSLAGGVREKLFF,TRBJ1-4,-,TRBV5-1,15
CATSRESVSGITYEQYF,TRBJ2-7,-,TRBV15,17
CAWSVSSGSHEQYF,TRBJ2-7,-,TRBV30,14
CASRPPGLGDTQYF,TRBJ2-3,-,TRBV10-2,14
CASSREWGTYQETQYF,TRBJ2-5,-,TRBV27,16
CASGVAAVGYEQYF,TRBJ2-7,-,TRBV7-2,14
CASSFLGTSGVRANGELFF,TRBJ2-2,-,TRBV5-8,19
CASSRGLAGVGEQFF,TRBJ2-1,-,TRBV28,15
CASSEANGKETQYF,TRBJ2-5,-,TRBV6-1,14
CASSQGGTGGEKLFF,TRBJ1-4,-,TRBV4-1,15
CASSVDPGQGRTIKLGQFF,TRBJ2-1,-,TRBV9,19